These 3 T cell receptor beta chains were sequenced from one sample in a study of shared clonotypes between healthy human individuals. The data were produced by immunoSEQ multiplex PCR, yet TCRdb's version contains in-frame clones alone and is incomplete. The table records about 960,000 clones, around three quarters of them present only once. The sequenced sample consisted of memory CD4+ T cells sorted from blood. As to subset: CD45RA-negative fraction. The receptor set was obtained from a young man in good health.

V and J are TRBV29-1 and TRBJ1-1; no firm D call. The V end lost 5 bases, the J end lost 3 bases, and 10 bases lay between the germline ends. This CDR3 has 12 amino acids. Germline CDR1 is SQVTM and CDR2 is ANQGSEA. This CDR3 is CSVSKGYTEAFF. In DNA, the CDR3 is TGCAGCGTTAGCAAAGGGTACACTGAAGCTTTCTTT.

The V gene is TRBV19, the J gene TRBJ1-1; 8 bases fit TRBD1. The V gene's germline CDR1 is LNHDA and CDR2 SQIVND (reference sequence). This CDR3 has 15 residues. The ends lost 7 bases at V and 0 bases at J; junction bases unmatched: 7. CDR3 in DNA: TGTGCCAGTACCAGGACAGGGTCTATGAACACTGAAGCTTTCTTT. Translated: CASTRTGSMNTEAFF.

V is TRBV10-3 and J is TRBJ2-1; D may match TRBD1 or TRBD2 (5 bases each). The germline V gene encodes CDR1 ENHRY and CDR2 SYGVKD. V dropped 6 bases and J dropped 10 bases, with 13 bases sitting between them. This CDR3 is 12 amino acids long. CDR3 region: CAISLGTPEQFF. In nucleotides, the CDR3 is TGTGCCATCAGCCTCGGGACCCCAGAGCAGTTCTTC.